This record concerns one TCR beta chain sequence. Its antigen has not been determined. Per-base quality was not reported, and no clone a single base away is much larger than it. The immunoSEQ Assay, a bias-controlled multiplex PCR, was used to amplify TCRbeta CDR3 regions from genomic DNA. The authors' analysis ran thus. Within the assay, amplification of reference gene primers was used to estimate how many nucleated cells each sample contained. To quantify the absolute abundance of each unique TCRbeta CDR3 rearrangement, sequence reads were collapsed and filtered. Productive Simpson clonality was computed per sample as the square root of Simpson's diversity index over productive rearrangements. TCRdb holds this immuneACCESS table with in-frame rearrangements only. Some clones are missing; in checked studies, unresolved V genes explain under half, and the rest has no known cause. V and J calls and clone size follow that table, whereas D and trimming were derived from the DNA. For this sample the table gives fewer than 200,000 clones, of which about four fifths were detected only once. 6.9% of the sample comes from the top ten.

V gives up 1 base and J gives up 8 bases, and the segment between their germline ends measures 6 bases. The CDR1 and CDR2 encoded by the germline V gene are SGHVS and FQNEAQ. The CDR3 numbers 13 residues from cysteine through phenylalanine. The retained sequence is limited to the CDR3, 39 bases, with the frame set at the first base. These data come from a study of blood T cell repertoires in COVID-19 (dated by TCRdb to 2018 to 2021). As for the study more broadly: Collaborator samples came from the United States, Italy and Spain and covered acute and convalescent phases of COVID-19. The material from the prospective study consisted of cDNA or gDNA derived from T cells, B-cell-depleted T cells, or PBMCs. Deeply sampled blood TCRbeta repertoires from subjects exposed to, actively infected with, or recovered from COVID-19 were included in the dataset. The repertoires were released in a freely available public database meant as a resource for research on the immune response to SARS-CoV-2. The samples were drawn from the first 160 participants of the ongoing ImmuneRACE study and from over a thousand subjects provided by 6 global collaborators. Nearly every sample came with metadata listing a de-identified subject ID, COVID-19 status, age in years and sex. Where available, HLA class I and class II types were obtained from metadata supplied by the sample provider rather than from assay-based typing. What the research found in general, with its limitations: The quantity of clinical and demographic metadata differed by source and by participant and was supplied without curation.

Each collaborating institution followed its own protocols to collect whole blood in K2EDTA tubes. For TCRbeta analysis, collaborators shipped samples in one of three forms: frozen whole blood, isolated PBMCs, or DNA extracted from either of those sample types. The chain employs TRBV7-8 and TRBJ1-6, with a tentative D gene TRBD1 over 5 matching bases. This receptor was identified in a man aged 55-75 years with acute or convalescent COVID-19. The sequencing sample was made of peripheral blood. The sequenced DNA is TGTGCCAGCAGCTTAGGGGGGGATTCACCCCTCCACTTT. This sequence encodes CASSLGGDSPLHF.